A selection of T cell receptor beta chains follows, all from one sample in a study of T cell responses to AZD1222 COVID-19 vaccine. Method: immunoSEQ multiplex PCR; TCRdb's copy keeps in-frame clones and lacks some. The table records 120,000 to 150,000 clones, more than 70% of them present only once. This specimen consisted of peripheral blood, obtained 28 days after the second AZD1222 dose. The source is an adult who received the AZD1222 COVID-19 vaccine. Each CDR3 is given with its conserved first and last residue. Fields, in order: V gene, D gene, clone size, J gene, CDR3 protein, CDR3 DNA. The D gene is left open where the match is weak. The size field is filled for only some rows; it gives once, few, many or a size class.

TRBV6-6,NA,NA,TRBJ2-5,CASSPSVAQYF,TGTGCCAGCAGCCCAAGTGTAGCCCAGTACTTC
TRBV10-2,NA,NA,TRBJ1-6,CASSDIPGSRSPLHF,TGCGCCAGCAGTGATATTCCCGGGTCTCGCTCACCCCTCCACTTT
TRBV5-4,NA,NA,TRBJ1-1,CASSLFEKNTEAFF,TGTGCCAGCAGCTTGTTTGAGAAGAACACTGAAGCTTTCTTT
TRBV6-5,NA,NA,TRBJ1-2,CAIRPIANYGYTF,TGTGCCATCCGCCCCATCGCTAACTATGGCTACACCTTC
TRBV7-2,NA,NA,TRBJ2-1,CASSLEPGFNNEQFF,TGTGCCAGCAGCTTAGAGCCCGGGTTTAACAATGAGCAGTTCTTC
TRBV6-5,NA,NA,TRBJ1-1,CASSDRRTNTEAFF,TGTGCCAGCAGCGATAGGCGGACGAACACTGAAGCTTTCTTT
TRBV28,TRBD1,NA,TRBJ2-7,CASSPSAGGYEQYF,TGTGCCAGCAGTCCCTCGGCAGGGGGCTACGAGCAGTACTTC
TRBV28,NA,NA,TRBJ2-1,CASSVYWNYRDNEQFF,TGTGCCAGCTCAGTTTATTGGAACTACAGGGACAATGAGCAGTTCTTC
TRBV5-1,TRBD1,NA,TRBJ2-7,CASSLGTGLSYEQYF,TGCGCCAGCAGCTTGGGGACAGGCCTCTCCTACGAGCAGTACTTC
TRBV7-9,NA,NA,TRBJ1-1,CASSLGTWFAGNTEAFF,TGTGCCAGCAGCTTAGGAACTTGGTTTGCCGGGAACACTGAAGCTTTCTTT
TRBV30,NA,NA,TRBJ1-2,CAWSSGENYGYTF,TGTGCCTGGAGTTCAGGGGAAAACTATGGCTACACCTTC
TRBV30,NA,NA,TRBJ2-6,CAWETGYGANVLTF,TGTGCCTGGGAGACGGGCTATGGGGCCAACGTCCTGACTTTC
TRBV9,TRBD1,once,TRBJ1-4,CASSANTGATNEKLFF,TGTGCCAGCAGCGCAAATACAGGGGCAACTAATGAAAAACTGTTTTTT